This T cell receptor beta chain originates from a study of STAT5B mutations in CD4+ large granular lymphocyte leukemia. Overall study context: The CDR3 'QG' motif was associated with a particular HLA allele among healthy donors.

Broader study findings: Compared with healthy controls (2/35), patient top clones favored TRBV06 (8/27). Main leukemic clonotypes were patient-specific, but more than 20% appeared at low frequency elsewhere.

Germline V CDR1 and CDR2: PRHDT, FYEKMQ (reference sequence). The V gene lost 4 bases and the J gene lost 7 bases, with 8 bases spanning the gap. The CDR3 spans 13 residues. This clone appeared once. The antigen is not known. This was a survey-level run. This table comes from immunoSEQ multiplex PCR, and its TCRdb copy is limited to in-frame clones, with some not included. The profile shows 38,000 or so clones, 85% of them singletons. The sequence was collected from a human donor in good health. The V and J genes are TRBV13 and TRBJ1-6; D not certain. The sample was CD4+ T cells from blood buffy coats. The CDR3 DNA follows: TGTGCCAGCAGCTCCAGCGTAAATTCACCCCTCCACTTT. Its protein product is CASSSSVNSPLHF. Drawing the rest from reference TRBV13 and TRBJ1-6, the complete variable domain is AAGVIQSPRHLIKEKRETATLKCYPIPRHDTVYWYQQGPGQDPQFLISFYEKMQSDKGSIPDRFSAQQFSDYHSELNMSSLELGDSALYFCASSSSVNSPLHFGNGTRLTVT.